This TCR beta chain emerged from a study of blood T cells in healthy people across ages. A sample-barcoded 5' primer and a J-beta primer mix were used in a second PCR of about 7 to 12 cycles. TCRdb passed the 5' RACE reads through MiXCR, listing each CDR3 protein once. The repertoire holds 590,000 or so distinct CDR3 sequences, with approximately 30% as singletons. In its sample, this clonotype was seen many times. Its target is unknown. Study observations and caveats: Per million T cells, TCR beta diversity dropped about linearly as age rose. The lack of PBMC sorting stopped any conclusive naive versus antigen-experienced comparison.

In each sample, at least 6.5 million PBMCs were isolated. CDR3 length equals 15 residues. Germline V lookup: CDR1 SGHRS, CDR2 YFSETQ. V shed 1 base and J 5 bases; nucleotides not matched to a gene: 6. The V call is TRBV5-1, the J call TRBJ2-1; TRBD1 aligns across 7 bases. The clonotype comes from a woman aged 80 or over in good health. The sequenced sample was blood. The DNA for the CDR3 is TGCGCCAGCAGCTTGAGGCCCGGGACAGACAATGAGCAGTTCTTC. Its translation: CASSLRPGTDNEQFF. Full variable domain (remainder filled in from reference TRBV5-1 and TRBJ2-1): KAGVTQTPRYLIKTRGQQVTLSCSPISGHRSVSWYQQTPGQGLQFLFEYFSETQRNKGNFPGRFSGRQFSNSRSEMNVSTLELGDSALYLCASSLRPGTDNEQFFGPGTRLTVL.